Listed below are T cell receptor beta chains from one sample, sequenced in a study of blood T cell repertoires in COVID-19. This table comes from immunoSEQ multiplex PCR, and its TCRdb copy is limited to in-frame clones, with some not included. The sample records roughly 300,000 clones, around 87% being singletons. Sequenced: PBMCs or T cells enriched from blood (not recorded which). The receptors stem from a young woman who had recovered from COVID-19. Each CDR3 is given without its conserved first and last residue. The D gene is left open where the match is weak.

-,TRBJ1-2,TRBV5-6,ASSPSANYGYT
-,TRBJ1-3,TRBV15,ATSREIRTAISGNTIY
-,TRBJ1-2,TRBV7-9,ASSFHLTSTNYGYT
TRBD2,TRBJ2-1,TRBV2,ASSLRGGLNNEQF
-,TRBJ2-3,TRBV27,ASSRDRVHGTQY
TRBD2,TRBJ2-1,TRBV13,ASSSSGGGTSYNEQF
TRBD1,TRBJ2-5,TRBV7-7,ASSRRDSLQETQY
-,TRBJ2-4,TRBV25-1,ASSEYGQDIQY
-,TRBJ1-1,TRBV14,ASSPGFSTEAF
TRBD1,TRBJ2-7,TRBV12-3/TRBV12-4,ASRTGGEQY
-,TRBJ2-5,TRBV5-4,ASSLYLQGETQY
-,TRBJ1-1,TRBV3-1/TRBV3-2,ASSHGVEGAF
-,TRBJ1-4,TRBV5-4,ASGAVNEKLF
TRBD1,TRBJ1-1,TRBV5-4,ASSGGGYTEAF
TRBD1,TRBJ1-3,TRBV7-6,ASSHPYRTGESSLSGNTIY
TRBD1,TRBJ2-5,TRBV2,ASSENRGLVETQY
TRBD1,TRBJ2-1,TRBV30,AWSRAGGYNEQF
-,TRBJ2-1,TRBV7-9,AYLAGWGSYNEQF
TRBD1,TRBJ2-7,TRBV15,ATSREKGGFYEQY
-,TRBJ1-1,TRBV5-1,ASSLQGNTEAF
TRBD1,TRBJ1-5,TRBV19,ASTLQGDGNQPQH
-,TRBJ1-2,TRBV7-2,ASSPWRVDLGYGYT
-,TRBJ2-3,TRBV5-1,ASSGQSQY
-,TRBJ2-3,TRBV7-6,ASRGYGTLQQY
-,TRBJ1-6,TRBV7-2,ASSLVGGGSGNSPLH
-,TRBJ2-2,TRBV30,AWSPLPGQIAGELF
-,TRBJ2-7,TRBV7-9,ASSFLSGGGTYEQY
-,TRBJ1-1,TRBV10-3,AISEVDTEAF
-,TRBJ2-5,TRBV7-2,ASSAAGTSGETQY
-,TRBJ1-1,TRBV19,ASSKVGVGNTEAF
-,TRBJ1-1,TRBV19,ASRDSLVESTEAF